A single sample is the source of the 20 T cell receptor beta chains below, sequenced in a study of early T cells in non-severe SARS-CoV-2 infection. One entry per CDR3 protein results from TCRdb running MiXCR on the 5' RACE reads. The sample carries 75,000 to 100,000 distinct CDR3 sequences, over 15% recorded once. The sequenced material came from whole blood. These receptors were collected from an adult who was a healthcare worker with PCR-confirmed SARS-CoV-2 infection or an uninfected control (not recorded which).

The chain has TRBV14 and TRBJ2-7; perhaps TRBD2 as D (6 bases). V dropped 4 bases and J dropped 2 bases, with 12 bases sitting between them. CDR3 size: 14 residues. Germline V gene data show CDR1 as SGHDN and CDR2 as FVKESK. The CDR3 sequence: CASSLWDSTYEQYF. The CDR3 DNA is TGTGCCAGCAGCCTTTGGGACTCAACCTACGAGCAGTACTTC.

The chain joins TRBV20-1 to TRBJ1-1, with D unresolved. V lost 6 bases and J lost 3, with 8 bases in between. CDR1 is DFQATT, CDR2 SNEGSKA, per germline (reference sequence). This CDR3 contains 11 residues. The CDR3 bases are TGCAGTGCCCTAAGTTACACTGAAGCTTTCTTT. This translates into CSALSYTEAFF.

This clonotype has just a few counts. V gene TRBV20-1 combines with J gene TRBJ1-1; D call uncertain. V lost 6 bases to trimming and J lost 0 bases, with 5 bases between them. Germline V CDR1 and CDR2: DFQATT, SNEGSKA (reference sequence). This CDR3 contains 11 residues. The CDR3 here is CSAVMNTEAFF. Here the CDR3 DNA reads TGCAGTGCAGTAATGAACACTGAAGCTTTCTTT.

CDR3: CANSHKDGTSGSTDTQYF. CDR3 DNA: TGTGCCAACTCGCACAAAGACGGGACTAGCGGGAGCACAGATACGCAGTATTTT. The chain joins TRBV18 to TRBJ2-3; TRBD2 agrees at 12 bases. V trimming: 10 bases; J trimming: 0 bases; junction bases outside the gene matches: 14. This CDR3 is built from 18 residues. The V gene's germline CDR1 is KGHSH and CDR2 LQKENI.

This chain links TRBV24-1 with TRBJ2-2; D is undetermined. This CDR3 is built from 13 residues. From germline, CDR1 is KGHDR and CDR2 SFDVKD. Trimming cost V 0 bases and J 7 bases, with 5 bases left between them. The CDR3 sequence: CATSDLRGGELFF. CDR3 bases: TGTGCCACCAGTGATTTGCGTGGCGGGGAGCTGTTTTTT.

There are a few counts of this clonotype. The V gene is TRBV2, the J gene TRBJ2-1; D uncertain. There are 14 residues in the CDR3. Germline CDR1 is SNHLY and CDR2 is FYNNEI. The ends were cut back, 2 bases at V and 0 bases at J, with 5 bases in the middle. The CDR3 loop is CASSEHNSYNEQFF. CDR3 DNA: TGTGCCAGCAGTGAACATAACTCCTACAATGAGCAGTTCTTC. The full variable domain, with the rest looked up from reference TRBV2 and TRBJ2-1, is EPEVTQTPSHQVTQMGQEVILRCVPISNHLYFYWYRQILGQKVEFLVSFYNNEISEKSEIFDDQFSVERPDGSNFTLKIRSTKLEDSAMYFCASSEHNSYNEQFFGPGTRLTVL.

This clonotype has a count of ten or more. The rearrangement links TRBV5-1 to TRBJ2-3; D might be TRBD2 (6 bases). Trimming left V 3 bases short and J 2 bases short, with 13 bases between. Germline V gene sequence: CDR1 SGHRS, CDR2 YFSETQ. There are 15 residues in the CDR3. Written as DNA, the CDR3 is TGCGCCAGCAGCTGGGCGGGAATGAACACAGATACGCAGTATTTT. Its translation: CASSWAGMNTDTQYF.

This clonotype came up many times. V usage is TRBV6-5 and J usage is TRBJ1-5; D not resolved. With 6 bases removed from V and 0 bases from J, the gap between germline ends came to 9 bases. Germline CDR1 MNHEY, CDR2 SVGAGI. This CDR3 spans 14 amino acids. The CDR3 here is CASRLRDSNQPQHF. The CDR3 DNA reads TGTGCCAGCAGACTAAGAGATAGCAATCAGCCCCAGCATTTT.

This clonotype has a handful of counts. This sequence joins TRBV28 and TRBJ2-4; D possibly matches TRBD1 or TRBD2 (5 bases each). The CDR3 contains 15 residues. Deletions cut 2 bases from V and 2 bases from J, with 10 bases between. Germline V gene sequence: CDR1 MDHEN, CDR2 SYDVKM. The CDR3 sequence: CASSLTGTSKNIQYF. The CDR3 region has the DNA TGTGCCAGCAGTTTAACTGGGACGTCCAAAAACATTCAGTACTTC.

There are many counts of this clonotype. The chain joins TRBV2 to TRBJ1-1; 10 nucleotides align to TRBD1. CDR1 and CDR2 from the germline V gene are SNHLY and FYNNEI. CDR3 length equals 15 residues. V shed 5 bases and J 3 bases; nucleotides not matched to a gene: 6. CDR3 residues: CASSLGQGSDTEAFF. DNA of the CDR3: TGTGCCAGCAGTTTGGGACAGGGGTCGGACACTGAAGCTTTCTTT. The whole variable domain, remainder taken from reference TRBV2 and TRBJ1-1, is EPEVTQTPSHQVTQMGQEVILRCVPISNHLYFYWYRQILGQKVEFLVSFYNNEISEKSEIFDDQFSVERPDGSNFTLKIRSTKLEDSAMYFCASSLGQGSDTEAFFGQGTRLTVV.

This clonotype has more than one count but fewer than ten. The chain couples TRBV2 to TRBJ1-5; the match to TRBD1 covers 7 bases. Germline V gene sequence: CDR1 SNHLY, CDR2 FYNNEI. With V trimmed by 6 bases and J by 4 bases, 6 bases remained unmatched. The CDR3 contains 14 residues. The CDR3: CASRNGTENQPQHF. DNA for the CDR3: TGTGCCAGCAGGAACGGGACAGAAAATCAGCCCCAGCATTTT.

The rearrangement joins TRBV29-1 to TRBJ1-1, with TRBD1 as a possible D gene (6 bases). This CDR3 has 13 amino acids. V was pared by 6 bases and J by 3 bases, with 14 bases between. From germline, CDR1 is SQVTM and CDR2 ANQGSEA. CDR3 residues: CSVLRTDYTEAFF. The CDR3 DNA sequence: TGCAGCGTACTACGGACAGACTACACTGAAGCTTTCTTT.

The rearrangement uses TRBV5-1 and TRBJ1-6, with D maybe TRBD1 (6 bases). V lost 2 bases and J 13 bases, leaving 22 bases between the germline ends. CDR1 and CDR2 (germline): SGHRS, YFSETQ. This CDR3 has 16 amino acids. For the CDR3, the DNA is TGCGCCAGCAGCTTCTCGGTTGGGGCAGGGGTTTGGCCCCTCCACTTT. This gives the protein CASSFSVGAGVWPLHF.

This chain connects TRBV4-3 to TRBJ2-6; no reliable D call. CDR3 length equals 16 residues. CDR1 is LGHNA, CDR2 YSLEER, per germline. Deletions cut 0 bases from V and 1 base from J, with 7 bases between. For the CDR3, the DNA is TGCGCCAGCAGCCAAGATACGAATTCTGGGGCCAACGTCCTGACTTTC. Protein product: CASSQDTNSGANVLTF.

The chain has TRBV20-1 and TRBJ2-3; D unresolved. The V gene's germline CDR1 is DFQATT and CDR2 SNEGSKA (reference sequence). This CDR3 has 13 amino acids. The ends were cut back, 0 bases at V and 3 bases at J, with 7 bases in the middle. The CDR3 region is CSARDTRTDTQYF. DNA for the CDR3: TGCAGTGCTAGAGATACCAGAACAGATACGCAGTATTTT.

This clonotype has more than one count but fewer than ten. This sequence joins TRBV9 and TRBJ1-2, with TRBD1 matching 9 bases. Unmatched junction bases numbered 6, after V lost 1 base and J lost 2 bases. CDR3 length: 16 amino acids. Looked up from germline, CDR1 is SGDLS and CDR2 is YYNGEE. CDR3 protein: CASSVSPDRGNYGYTF. The CDR3 region has the DNA TGTGCCAGCAGCGTATCCCCGGACAGGGGAAACTATGGCTACACCTTC.

This clonotype was seen a handful of times. V and J are TRBV12-5 and TRBJ2-3; maybe TRBD2 (6 bases). The CDR3 runs 15 residues. V lost 7 bases and J 3 bases, leaving 17 bases between the germline ends. Germline V gene lookup returns CDR1 LGHNT and CDR2 FRNRAP. The CDR3 region has the DNA TGTGCTAGTGCCCTGGGGGAGACTAGGACAGATACGCAGTATTTT. This gives the protein CASALGETRTDTQYF.

The V call is TRBV25-1, the J call TRBJ1-6; TRBD1 agrees at 8 bases. CDR1 and CDR2 (germline): MGHDK, SYGVNS. V shed 1 base and J 9 bases; nucleotides not matched to a gene: 5. The CDR3 runs to 15 residues. As DNA, the CDR3 is TGTGCCAGCAGTGAATCCAGGGGGCGGAGTTCACCCCTCCACTTT. Encoded protein: CASSESRGRSSPLHF.

V usage is TRBV12-3 or TRBV12-4 and J usage is TRBJ2-1; 13 bases are shared with TRBD2. J lost 9 bases, V lost 6 bases, and 8 bases had no gene match. The CDR3 sequence is 15 residues long. The CDR3 reads CASSKLAGGPGEQFF. CDR3 sequence (DNA): TGTGCCAGCAGCAAACTAGCGGGAGGGCCGGGTGAGCAGTTCTTC.

This clonotype was detected a few times. V and J are TRBV12-2 and TRBJ2-2; TRBD2 is taken as the D call from the table, unchecked against the DNA. TRBV12-2 is a listed pseudogene. The CDR3 loop spans 17 amino acids. The CDR3 here is CASRLASSERRGGELFF. The DNA of the CDR3 is TGTGCAAGTCGCTTAGCTTCTAGCGAGAGACGAGGCGGGGAGCTGTTTTTT.